The 13 T cell receptor beta chains presented below share a single source sample, sequenced in a study of T cell responses to AZD1222 COVID-19 vaccine. The protocol was immunoSEQ multiplex PCR, while the TCRdb copy is restricted to in-frame clones and leaves out a portion. This sample has about 180,000 clones; 85% to 95% occur once, and the top ten carry roughly 1%. Material: peripheral blood, obtained 28 days after the second dose of the MenACWY control vaccine. The receptors come from an adult who received the MenACWY meningococcal vaccine as a control.

This chain joins TRBV2 and TRBJ1-2; possibly TRBD1 for D (6 bases). Trimming took 6 bases from V and 2 from J, leaving 13 bases between them. The CDR3 length is 14 residues. Germline CDR1 and CDR2: SNHLY and FYNNEI. In nucleotides, the CDR3 is TGTGCCAGCAGCTCGGACAGAGCGAACTATGGCTACACCTTC. It specifies CASSSDRANYGYTF.

The V gene is TRBV7-2, the J gene TRBJ1-2; D not certain. The germline V gene encodes CDR1 SGHTA and CDR2 FQGNSA. The V and J ends lost 1 base and 0 bases respectively, with 6 bases between them. The length of the CDR3 is 14 residues. The CDR3: CASSLEGSNYGYTF. The CDR3 DNA follows: TGTGCCAGCAGCTTAGAAGGCTCTAACTATGGCTACACCTTC.

V usage is TRBV18 and J usage is TRBJ2-2; TRBD1 matches at 8 bases. Germline values: CDR1 KGHSH, CDR2 LQKENI. V dropped 0 bases and J dropped 0; count of bases not matched to a gene: 3. The CDR3 extends over 17 amino acids. CDR3 sequence: CASSPPNRGTNTGELFF. CDR3 bases: TGTGCCAGCTCACCACCGAACAGGGGGACGAACACCGGGGAGCTGTTTTTT.

The chain has TRBV5-6 and TRBJ2-2; tentative D call: TRBD1 (6 bases). This CDR3 contains 17 residues. Germline V CDR1 and CDR2: SGHDT, YYEEEE. Trimming removed 0 bases from V and 4 bases from J, with 16 bases in between. CDR3 loop: CASSLGQAYRGTGELFF. For the CDR3, the DNA is TGTGCCAGCAGCTTGGGACAGGCATATCGTGGCACCGGGGAGCTGTTTTTT.

This rearrangement joins TRBV19 to TRBJ1-1; D gene uncertain. V was pared by 3 bases and J by 1 base, with 15 bases between. The CDR3 is 16 amino acids. Germline CDR1 and CDR2: LNHDA and SQIVND (reference sequence). The DNA of the CDR3 is TGTGCCAGTAGTATCTTAGGGCCTCCTAAGAACACTGAAGCTTTCTTT. Protein sequence: CASSILGPPKNTEAFF.

The V gene is TRBV6-5, the J gene TRBJ2-1, with no clear D. Germline CDR1 MNHEY, CDR2 SVGAGI. V was clipped by 6 bases and J by 9 bases, with 9 bases between them. The CDR3 consists of 11 residues. The CDR3 protein is CASSGWAEQFF. CDR3 DNA: TGTGCCAGCAGCGGGTGGGCTGAGCAGTTCTTC.

The rearrangement joins TRBV28 to TRBJ1-5; 9 bases are shared with TRBD1. The CDR3 consists of 18 residues. The ends lost 4 bases at V and 4 bases at J; junction bases unmatched: 14. CDR1 MDHEN and CDR2 SYDVKM come from the germline V gene. The CDR3 DNA sequence: TGTGCCAGCAGTTCTAAGGGACAGGGTTGGAGCATGAATCAGCCCCAGCATTTT. The encoded protein is CASSSKGQGWSMNQPQHF.

J is TRBJ1-2 and V is TRBV2; no reliable D call. This CDR3 is 12 amino acids long. V was shortened by 3 bases and J by 6 bases, with 8 bases between the two germline ends. Germline CDR1 SNHLY, CDR2 FYNNEI. The CDR3 loop is CASSDLGNGYTF. The CDR3, as DNA: TGTGCCAGCAGTGACTTGGGGAATGGCTACACCTTC.

The chain is built from TRBV6-5 and TRBJ1-3; D ambiguous. Between the trimmed V and J ends, which lost 4 bases and 1 base, there was a span of 11 bases. In germline, CDR1 is MNHEY, CDR2 SVGAGI. This CDR3 contains 15 residues. The chain's CDR3 is CASSWTGSSGNTIYF. The CDR3 DNA reads as TGTGCCAGCAGTTGGACGGGGAGTTCTGGAAACACCATATATTTT.

This clone is a singleton in its sample. The rearrangement uses TRBV11-3 and TRBJ1-1; no firm D call. CDR1 is SGHNT and CDR2 is YENEEA in the germline V gene. CDR3 length equals 13 residues. Trimming stripped 1 base from V and 0 bases from J, with 3 bases between. The CDR3 protein is CASSLGVNTEAFF. The CDR3 DNA reads as TGTGCCAGCAGCTTAGGTGTGAACACTGAAGCTTTCTTT. Drawing the rest from reference TRBV11-3 and TRBJ1-1, the complete variable domain is EAGVVQSPRYKIIEKKQPVAFWCNPISGHNTLYWYLQNLGQGPELLIRYENEEAVDDSQLPKDRFSAERLKGVDSTLKIQPAELGDSAVYLCASSLGVNTEAFFGQGTRLTVV.

This chain connects TRBV7-9 to TRBJ1-1, with 7 positions matching TRBD1. CDR1 and CDR2 (germline): SEHNR, FQNEAQ (reference sequence). This CDR3 has 14 amino acids. The V segment lost 5 bases and the J segment 5 bases; nucleotides outside the gene matches: 8. The CDR3 sequence is CASSPRQGGTEAFF. CDR3 DNA: TGTGCCAGCAGCCCCAGACAGGGAGGGACTGAAGCTTTCTTT.

The chain links TRBV28 to TRBJ1-1; 8 positions match TRBD1. V lost 2 bases and J lost 6; bases outside the gene matches: 5. The germline gives CDR1 MDHEN, CDR2 SYDVKM. The CDR3 has 14 amino acids. Written as DNA, the CDR3 is TGTGCCAGCAGTTTAACTCCAGGGGGCCCTGAAGCTTTCTTT. Translation gives CASSLTPGGPEAFF.

The chain joins TRBV13 to TRBJ1-1; TRBD1 aligns across 9 bases. Per the germline V gene, CDR1 is PRHDT and CDR2 is FYEKMQ (reference sequence). The CDR3 has 13 residues. The CDR3 coding sequence is TGTGTCGGATCCGGGACAGGGTCAACTGAAGCTTTCTTT. This sequence encodes CVGSGTGSTEAFF.